Below are 32 T cell receptor beta chains sequenced from a single sample in a study of T cells in Graves' hyperthyroidism and ophthalmopathy. The source material, RNA transcripts, was used to amplify TCR beta CDR3 regions. Initially, a first-round RT-PCR of the TCR CDR3 employed the HTBI primer set. One entry per CDR3 protein, called by TCRdb with MiXCR from the multiplex PCR reads. Here the sample spans roughly 570,000 distinct CDR3 sequences, 46% being singletons. Material: peripheral blood or thyroid tissue (not recorded which). Receptor source: a woman between 18 and 30 years old with Graves' hyperthyroidism.

The chain employs TRBV2 and TRBJ1-2; D gene unclear. CDR3 size: 14 residues. The V gene lost 3 bases and the J gene lost 5 bases, with 13 bases spanning the gap. Germline V CDR1 and CDR2: SNHLY, FYNNEI. The CDR3 sequence is CASSEDLWEYGYTF. CDR3 DNA sequence: TGTGCCAGCAGTGAGGACCTGTGGGAGTATGGCTACACCTTC.

Many counts were recorded for this clonotype. The chain couples TRBV7-9 to TRBJ1-4, with D hard to call. V dropped 5 bases and J dropped 4 bases, with 8 bases sitting between them. Germline CDR1 and CDR2: SEHNR and FQNEAQ (reference sequence). CDR3 size: 13 residues. CDR3 nucleotides: TGTGCCAGCAGCCAAGAGGGTAATGAAAAACTGTTTTTT. Translation gives CASSQEGNEKLFF.

This clonotype was seen at least ten times. The rearrangement joins TRBV18 to TRBJ2-5; D is uncertain. There are 11 residues in the CDR3. In germline, CDR1 is KGHSH, CDR2 LQKENI. Trimming stripped 8 bases from V and 3 bases from J, with 7 bases between. The CDR3 protein is CASSPKETQYF. The CDR3 DNA follows: TGTGCCAGCAGCCCTAAAGAGACCCAGTACTTC.

The J gene is TRBJ1-1, the V gene TRBV11-2, with 9 bases identical to TRBD1. This CDR3 has 14 residues. V shed 5 bases and J 3 bases; nucleotides not matched to a gene: 4. Germline values: CDR1 SGHAT, CDR2 FQNNGV. The CDR3 bases are TGTGCCAGCAGCCATTACAGGGGGCACACTGAAGCTTTCTTT. It specifies CASSHYRGHTEAFF.

This clonotype was counted many times. CDR3 coding DNA: TGTGCCAGCAGCAAGGGACGGAAGAACACTGAAGCTTTCTTT. Its translation is CASSKGRKNTEAFF. The rearrangement joins TRBV7-8 to TRBJ1-1, with a possible D match to TRBD1 (5 bases). Germline V CDR1 and CDR2: SGHVS, FQNEAQ. The CDR3 is made up of 14 amino acids. V lost 5 bases to trimming and J lost 1 base, with 11 bases between them.

This clonotype was detected ten times or more. As DNA, the CDR3 is TGTGCCAGCAGCTTAGATGGGGCAGCGTATGGCTACACCTTC. Translated: CASSLDGAAYGYTF. The V and J genes are TRBV7-9 and TRBJ1-2, with D perhaps matching TRBD1 (5 bases). This CDR3 spans 14 amino acids. The germline V and J ends were trimmed by 1 base and 5 bases, with 11 bases remaining between them. Germline V gene sequence: CDR1 SEHNR, CDR2 FQNEAQ (reference sequence).

This clonotype was observed at least ten times. The rearrangement links TRBV6-6 to TRBJ1-4; D perhaps matches TRBD1 (5 bases). Trimming cost V 0 bases and J 12 bases, with 14 bases left between them. The CDR3 contains 14 residues. CDR1 is MNHNY and CDR2 is SVGAGI in the germline V gene (reference sequence). CDR3 sequence: CASSYSGDQGELFF. CDR3 nucleotides: TGTGCCAGCAGTTACTCAGGGGACCAAGGGGAACTGTTTTTT.

Worth noting for this clonotype: A much larger clone sits a single nucleotide away, making a read error possible. This chain links TRBV29-1 with TRBJ2-1, with D perhaps TRBD1 (6 bases). Per the germline V gene, CDR1 is SQVTM and CDR2 is ANQGSEA. There are 15 residues in the CDR3. V was cut by 4 bases and J by 5 bases, with 18 bases left in between. CDR3 sequence: CSVVLQGTKHNEQFF. As DNA, the CDR3 is TGCAGCGTTGTCCTCCAGGGGACCAAGCACAATGAGCAGTTCTTC.

This chain uses TRBV7-2 with TRBJ1-3, with D unresolved. V dropped 11 bases and J dropped 0 bases, with 14 bases sitting between them. Per the germline V gene, CDR1 is SGHTA and CDR2 is FQGNSA. CDR3 length: 14 amino acids. CDR3 amino acids: CAWSNGVSGNTIYF. The CDR3 nucleotides are TGTGCCTGGAGTAACGGGGTCTCTGGAAACACCATATATTTT.

This clonotype was recorded at least ten times. The V and J genes are TRBV12-5 and TRBJ2-7, with D hard to call. The V and J ends lost 6 bases and 6 bases respectively, with 15 bases between them. Per germline, CDR1 LGHNT and CDR2 FRNRAP. This CDR3 is 13 amino acids long. CDR3 protein: CASGPSNLGEQYF. The CDR3 DNA is TGTGCTAGTGGACCCTCCAATCTAGGCGAGCAGTACTTC.

In its sample, this clonotype was seen many times. The chain employs TRBV10-3 and TRBJ1-4; 7 positions agree with TRBD1. The CDR3 spans 14 residues. The germline CDR1 and CDR2 sequences are ENHRY and SYGVKD. The ends lost 5 bases at V and 8 bases at J; junction bases unmatched: 8. The CDR3 is CAISIEQGMEKLFF. The CDR3 DNA follows: TGTGCCATCAGTATTGAACAGGGGATGGAAAAACTGTTTTTT.

A few counts support this clonotype. The chain's CDR3 is CASSQDPRGLAGPETQYF. CDR3 DNA: TGTGCCAGCAGCCAAGATCCCCGGGGTCTAGCGGGGCCAGAGACCCAGTACTTC. The chain links TRBV14 to TRBJ2-5; 9 bases agree with TRBD2. Germline CDR1 and CDR2: SGHDN and FVKESK. V lost 0 bases and J lost 4; bases outside the gene matches: 12. The CDR3 is 18 amino acids.

In this sample, this clonotype turned up a few times. The gene calls are TRBV7-3 and TRBJ2-1, with 11 bases aligning to TRBD2. The ends lost 1 base at V and 6 bases at J; junction bases unmatched: 8. Germline CDR1 reads SGHTA; CDR2 reads FQGTGA. The CDR3 extends over 17 amino acids. CDR3 nucleotides: TGTGCCAGCAGCTTAATGACCACTAGCGGGAGCTCCAATGAGCAGTTCTTC. This translates into CASSLMTTSGSSNEQFF.

This chain links TRBV24-1 with TRBJ1-2, with D tentatively TRBD1 (5 bases). This CDR3 has 17 amino acids. Germline CDR1 KGHDR, CDR2 SFDVKD. DNA of the CDR3: TGTGCTAGAGGCCCCATGGTGTCGCAGGGCGCGAACTATGGCTACACCTTC. This codes for CARGPMVSQGANYGYTF.

The V call is TRBV20-1, the J call TRBJ1-5; D is perhaps TRBD1 (5 bases). The ends were cut back, 4 bases at V and 1 base at J, with 14 bases in the middle. Germline CDR1 and CDR2: DFQATT and SNEGSKA (reference sequence). CDR3 length: 15 amino acids. The CDR3 DNA is TGCAGTGCTACTCGGGGCAAGGGGAGCAATCAGCCCCAGCATTTT. Translating gives CSATRGKGSNQPQHF.

The V call is TRBV20-1, the J call TRBJ2-5; 10 bases match TRBD2. The CDR3 totals 17 residues. From germline, CDR1 is DFQATT and CDR2 SNEGSKA (reference sequence). V lost 0 bases and J lost 5; bases outside the gene matches: 12. This CDR3 reads CSARDPLAGDAWETQYF. As DNA, the CDR3 is TGCAGTGCTAGAGATCCCCTAGCGGGGGACGCCTGGGAGACCCAGTACTTC.

This chain joins TRBV27 and TRBJ2-2, with D tentatively TRBD1 (6 bases). V was pared by 3 bases and J by 1 base, with 9 bases between. The germline gives CDR1 MNHEY, CDR2 SMNVEV (reference sequence). The CDR3 is 15 residues long. The CDR3 is CASSFSRGNTGELFF. CDR3 DNA sequence: TGTGCCAGCAGTTTCTCCAGGGGGAACACCGGGGAGCTGTTTTTT.

This clonotype was detected many times. The chain combines TRBV15 with TRBJ2-7; 11 bases are shared with TRBD2. This CDR3 is 14 amino acids long. V dropped 0 bases and J dropped 5; count of bases not matched to a gene: 0. The germline V gene has CDR1 LNHNV and CDR2 YYDKDF (reference sequence). In DNA, the CDR3 is TGTGCCACCAGCAGAGAACTAGCGGGAGACGAGCAGTACTTC. This gives the protein CATSRELAGDEQYF.

V and J are TRBV2 and TRBJ2-7, with 12 bases fitting TRBD2. CDR1 is SNHLY, CDR2 FYNNEI, per germline. With 11 bases clipped from V and 3 bases from J, the junction kept 5 bases outside the gene matches. This CDR3 region has 13 residues. CDR3 in DNA: TGTGCCCCGTCGACTAGCGGGAGCTACGAGCAGTACTTC. This codes for CAPSTSGSYEQYF.

The chain couples TRBV2 to TRBJ2-7, with a weak D call TRBD1 (5 bases). The J call could be wrong; TRBJ2-1 is a better fit for the DNA end. The CDR3 has 15 residues. Germline V gene data show CDR1 as SNHLY and CDR2 as FYNNEI. The CDR3 loop reads CASSEDGASYNEQFF. The DNA of the CDR3 is TGTGCCAGCAGTGAAGATGGGGCCTCCTACAATGAGCAGTTCTTC.

A single count supports this clonotype. The V call is TRBV20-1, the J call TRBJ1-1; TRBD1 might be the D (5 bases). The CDR3 sequence is 13 residues long. CDR1 is DFQATT, CDR2 SNEGSKA, per germline (reference sequence). V was pared by 4 bases and J by 4 bases, with 13 bases between. The CDR3 region is CSATGPFGTEAFF. Written as DNA, the CDR3 is TGCAGTGCTACAGGGCCGTTTGGCACTGAAGCTTTCTTT.

This sequence joins TRBV25-1 and TRBJ2-6; 9 bases map to TRBD1. Germline values: CDR1 MGHDK, CDR2 SYGVNS. J was trimmed by 0 bases and V by 2 bases; bases with no gene match: 5. There are 18 residues in the CDR3. This CDR3 reads CASSEAGQGVSGANVLTF. CDR3 DNA sequence: TGTGCCAGCAGTGAAGCGGGACAGGGCGTCTCTGGGGCCAACGTCCTGACTTTC.

Note on this clonotype: Being one base from a much bigger clone, this may be a read error. This chain joins TRBV11-1 and TRBJ2-5, with a possible D match to TRBD2 (6 bases). The CDR3 extends over 16 amino acids. Between the trimmed V and J ends, which lost 2 bases and 4 bases, there was a span of 17 bases. CDR1 and CDR2 (germline): SGHAT, FQDESV (reference sequence). The CDR3 loop is CASSLRGRRDRETQYF. In DNA form, the CDR3 reads TGTGCCAGCAGCTTAAGAGGCAGGCGGGATCGAGAGACCCAGTACTTC.

This chain joins TRBV15 and TRBJ2-7; 7 bases align to TRBD1. With 8 bases clipped from V and 9 bases from J, the junction kept 13 bases outside the gene matches. The germline V gene has CDR1 LNHNV and CDR2 YYDKDF (reference sequence). The CDR3 consists of 13 residues. DNA for the CDR3: TGTGCCACCGGGGGACCAACAGGGGTTGGGCAGTACTTC. It specifies CATGGPTGVGQYF. Full variable domain (rest looked up from reference TRBV15 and TRBJ2-7): DAMVIQNPRYQVTQFGKPVTLSCSQTLNHNVMYWYQQKSSQAPKLLFHYYDKDFNNEADTPDNFQSRRPNTSFCFLDIRSPGLGDTAMYLCATGGPTGVGQYFGPGTRLTVT.

This clonotype was seen more than once but under ten times. The chain joins TRBV19 to TRBJ1-1; D is unclear. Germline CDR1 and CDR2: LNHDA and SQIVND (reference sequence). V dropped 6 bases and J dropped 5 bases, with 10 bases sitting between them. The CDR3 has 12 amino acids. The CDR3 spells CASRVGVTEAFF. CDR3 in DNA: TGTGCCAGTAGAGTCGGGGTTACTGAAGCTTTCTTT.

This clonotype was seen at least ten times. The V call is TRBV10-3, the J call TRBJ2-7, with no clear D. V was pared by 10 bases and J by 3 bases, with 13 bases between. The CDR3 consists of 12 residues. The germline CDR1 and CDR2 sequences are ENHRY and SYGVKD. The CDR3 DNA reads as TGTGCCACCCGCCACGCCAACTACGAGCAGTACTTC. This translates into CATRHANYEQYF.

The J gene is TRBJ2-1, the V gene TRBV29-1, with D possibly matching TRBD2 (5 bases). Germline CDR1 and CDR2: SQVTM and ANQGSEA. Trimming shortened V by 3 bases and J by 9 bases, and 21 bases separated the two germline ends. The CDR3 is 15 residues long. In nucleotides, the CDR3 is TGCAGCGTTGAGGCGGTTCTAGAACAGAGCGGTGAGCAGTTCTTC. Translated, it gives CSVEAVLEQSGEQFF.

This chain connects TRBV7-9 to TRBJ2-5, with 11 positions matching TRBD2. V shed 1 base and J 4 bases; nucleotides not matched to a gene: 8. Germline V lookup: CDR1 SEHNR, CDR2 FQNEAQ (reference sequence). The CDR3 is made up of 17 amino acids. The CDR3: CASSLVETSGIGETQYF. Written as DNA, the CDR3 is TGTGCCAGCAGCTTAGTCGAGACTAGCGGGATTGGAGAGACCCAGTACTTC.

With regard to this clonotype: At one boundary the junction diverges from the germline segment, which might be a read error. The chain links TRBV6-1 to TRBJ2-5; TRBD2 aligns across 11 bases. This CDR3 region has 19 residues. Looked up from germline, CDR1 is MNHNS and CDR2 is SASEGT. The CDR3 DNA reads TGTGCCATCAGTGAAGCTGGGGGGCCTAGCGGGAGGCCCCAAGAGACCCAGTACTTC. Translation gives CAISEAGGPSGRPQETQYF.

The V and J genes are TRBV30 and TRBJ1-1; 7 bases align to TRBD1. The germline V gene encodes CDR1 GTSNPN and CDR2 SVGIG (reference sequence). The CDR3 is 16 residues long. With V trimmed by 3 bases and J by 0 bases, 10 bases remained unmatched. Here the CDR3 DNA reads TGTGCCTGGAGGGGAGACAGGGAGTCGTTGAACACTGAAGCTTTCTTT. It translates to CAWRGDRESLNTEAFF. The variable domain in full, completed from reference TRBV30 and TRBJ1-1, reads SQTIHQWPATLVQPVGSPLSLECTVEGTSNPNLYWYRQAAGRGLQLLFYSVGIGQISSEVPQNLSASRPQDRQFILSSKKLLLSDSGFYLCAWRGDRESLNTEAFFGQGTRLTVV.

V and J are TRBV15 and TRBJ2-7, with D tentatively TRBD1 (6 bases). Deletions cut 5 bases from V and 3 bases from J, with 11 bases between. This CDR3 has 13 residues. CDR1 is LNHNV, CDR2 YYDKDF, per germline (reference sequence). In DNA, the CDR3 is TGTGCCACCAGCGGGAGAGGGGGCTACGAGCAGTACTTC. This codes for CATSGRGGYEQYF.

This clonotype has a count of ten or more. This sequence joins TRBV10-3 and TRBJ2-7, with 8 positions matching TRBD1. The CDR3 totals 14 residues. The V gene end was trimmed by 6 bases and the J gene end by 5 bases; junction bases not matched to a gene: 9. CDR1 is ENHRY, CDR2 SYGVKD, per germline. Here the CDR3 reads CAIRRGQGTNEQYF. The CDR3, as DNA: TGTGCCATCAGGAGAGGACAGGGTACAAACGAGCAGTACTTC.